The 9 T cell receptor beta chains presented below share a single source sample, sequenced in a study of cytomegalovirus exposure and HLA in healthy donors. A multiplex PCR was run with 60 Vbeta primers and 13 Jbeta primers. Data came from immunoSEQ multiplex PCR; TCRdb stores just in-frame clones and leaves some out. The table shows approximately 120,000 clones, with roughly 80% occurring only once. Sequences were obtained from PBMCs. These receptors were obtained from a female donor in good health and CMV-seronegative.

This clone was recorded once. The V and J genes are TRBV27 and TRBJ1-2, with 10 nucleotides matching TRBD1. The CDR3 consists of 16 residues. V lost 5 bases, J lost 2 bases, and 8 bases stayed unmatched. Germline lookup yields CDR1 MNHEY and CDR2 SMNVEV (reference sequence). CDR3 nucleotides: TGTGCCAGCAGTCCAGGACAGGGGGAAGGAAACTATGGCTACACCTTC. Protein sequence: CASSPGQGEGNYGYTF.

V is TRBV30 and J is TRBJ2-7; 7 bases line up with TRBD1. Losses at the gene ends were 2 bases for V and 0 bases for J; bases not matched to a gene: 1. CDR1 and CDR2 (germline): GTSNPN, SVGIG (reference sequence). The CDR3 covers 13 residues. CDR3 loop: CAWSRQGSYEQYF. In nucleotides, the CDR3 is TGTGCCTGGAGTCGACAGGGCTCCTACGAGCAGTACTTC.

The rearrangement uses TRBV11-1 and TRBJ2-7; TRBD2 might be the D (7 bases). Trimming pared 2 bases from V and 7 bases from J, leaving 18 bases between. The CDR3 loop spans 15 amino acids. Germline lookup yields CDR1 SGHAT and CDR2 FQDESV (reference sequence). The CDR3, as DNA: TGTGCCAGCAGCTTACCCCGACGGGGGGCGGGTGAGCAGTACTTC. This translates into CASSLPRRGAGEQYF.

The chain recombines TRBV9 with TRBJ2-2; 9 positions match TRBD2. Germline CDR1 and CDR2: SGDLS and YYNGEE. V shed 0 bases and J 4 bases; nucleotides not matched to a gene: 4. This CDR3 region has 16 residues. The CDR3 spells CASSVDGGRATGELFF. The CDR3 DNA follows: TGTGCCAGCAGCGTAGACGGCGGGAGGGCCACCGGGGAGCTGTTTTTT.

V gene TRBV19 combines with J gene TRBJ1-5; 7 nucleotides align to TRBD1. The CDR3 is 15 amino acids. The V and J ends lost 6 bases and 0 bases, in that order; junction bases with no gene match: 5. Per the germline V gene, CDR1 is LNHDA and CDR2 is SQIVND (reference sequence). The CDR3 region is CASRMTGYSNQPQHF. CDR3 sequence (DNA): TGTGCCAGTAGAATGACAGGGTATAGCAATCAGCCCCAGCATTTT. Full variable domain (rest looked up from reference TRBV19 and TRBJ1-5): DGGITQSPKYLFRKEGQNVTLSCEQNLNHDAMYWYRQDPGQGLRLIYYSQIVNDFQKGDIAEGYSVSREKKESFPLTVTSAQKNPTAFYLCASRMTGYSNQPQHFGDGTRLSIL.

The V and J genes are TRBV5-1 and TRBJ1-4, with 9 bases lining up with TRBD1. The CDR3 is made up of 16 amino acids. Trimming at V came to 6 bases and at J to 0 bases, leaving 6 bases not matched to a gene. Germline CDR1 SGHRS, CDR2 YFSETQ. The CDR3 spells CASMRTGDATNEKLFF. The DNA of the CDR3 is TGCGCCAGCATGCGGACAGGGGATGCAACTAATGAAAAACTGTTTTTT.

This clone was observed a handful of times. The chain's CDR3 is CASSRYEQYF. CDR3 DNA: TGTGCCAGCAGTCGGTACGAGCAGTACTTC. J is TRBJ2-7 and V is TRBV2; no reliable D call. The germline V gene has CDR1 SNHLY and CDR2 FYNNEI. The V end was cut by 5 bases, the J end by 4 bases, with 3 bases between. The CDR3 spans 10 residues.

The rearrangement uses TRBV9 and TRBJ2-3; 8 bases are a match to TRBD2. The germline CDR1 and CDR2 sequences are SGDLS and YYNGEE. The CDR3 runs to 16 residues. V was pared by 3 bases and J by 2 bases, with 8 bases of the junction left unmatched. This CDR3 reads CASSAGGGSHTDTQYF. Written as DNA, the CDR3 is TGTGCCAGCAGCGCCGGGGGGGGATCACACACAGATACGCAGTATTTT.

The chain combines TRBV19 with TRBJ1-2; 7 nucleotides match TRBD1. The CDR3 totals 15 residues. The germline V gene encodes CDR1 LNHDA and CDR2 SQIVND (reference sequence). V dropped 4 bases and J dropped 0; count of bases not matched to a gene: 5. CDR3: CASSRHRGSNYGYTF. The CDR3, as DNA: TGTGCCAGTAGTAGACACAGGGGTTCTAACTATGGCTACACCTTC.